This T cell receptor (beta chain) originates from a study of CDR3 diversity in severe acne. A few counts support this clonotype. MiXCR, run by TCRdb on the PCR reads, gives a single entry per CDR3 protein. The sample lists over 100,000 distinct CDR3 sequences, approximately 47% seen once, with roughly 12% in the top ten. Germline CDR1 reads WNHNN; CDR2 reads SYGVQD (reference sequence). Trimming left V 0 bases short and J 4 bases short, with 6 bases between. CDR3 size: 14 residues. Sequencing was carried out using blood. This receptor was identified in a male donor with acne. The chain uses TRBV10-1 and TRBJ2-2, with D unresolved. The CDR3 nucleotides read TGCGCCAGCAGTGAGTCTATTGGCACCGGGGAGCTGTTTTTT. Its translation is CASSESIGTGELFF.